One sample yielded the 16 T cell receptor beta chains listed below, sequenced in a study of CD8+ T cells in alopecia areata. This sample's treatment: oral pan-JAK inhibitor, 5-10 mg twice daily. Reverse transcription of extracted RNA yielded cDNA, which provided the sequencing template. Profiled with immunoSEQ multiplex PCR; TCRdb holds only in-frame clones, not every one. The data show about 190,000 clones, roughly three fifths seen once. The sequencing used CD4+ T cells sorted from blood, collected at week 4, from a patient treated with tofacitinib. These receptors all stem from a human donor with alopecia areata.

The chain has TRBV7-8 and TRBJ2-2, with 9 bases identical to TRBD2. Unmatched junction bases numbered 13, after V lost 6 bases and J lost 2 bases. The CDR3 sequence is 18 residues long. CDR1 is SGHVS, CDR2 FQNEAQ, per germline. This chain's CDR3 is CASSSFLAGYSNTGELFF. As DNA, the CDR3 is TGTGCCAGCAGTAGTTTTCTAGCGGGATACTCAAACACCGGGGAGCTGTTTTTT.

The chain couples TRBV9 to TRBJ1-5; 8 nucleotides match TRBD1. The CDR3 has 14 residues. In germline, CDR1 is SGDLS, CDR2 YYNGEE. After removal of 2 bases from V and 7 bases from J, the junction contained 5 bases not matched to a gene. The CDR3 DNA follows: TGTGCCAGCAGCGTCGGACAGGGAGGCCAGCCCCAGCATTTT. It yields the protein CASSVGQGGQPQHF.

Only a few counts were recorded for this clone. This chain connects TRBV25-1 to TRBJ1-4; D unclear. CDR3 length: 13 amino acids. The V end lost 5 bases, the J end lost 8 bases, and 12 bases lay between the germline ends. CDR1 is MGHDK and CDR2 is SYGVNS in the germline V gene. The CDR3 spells CASSKRDGEKLFF. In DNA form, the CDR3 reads TGTGCCAGCAGTAAGAGAGACGGAGAAAAACTGTTTTTT.

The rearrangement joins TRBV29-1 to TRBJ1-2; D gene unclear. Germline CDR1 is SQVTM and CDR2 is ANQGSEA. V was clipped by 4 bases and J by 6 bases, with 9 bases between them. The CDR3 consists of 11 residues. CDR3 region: CSVGPQDGYTF. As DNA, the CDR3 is TGCAGCGTTGGTCCCCAGGATGGCTACACCTTC.

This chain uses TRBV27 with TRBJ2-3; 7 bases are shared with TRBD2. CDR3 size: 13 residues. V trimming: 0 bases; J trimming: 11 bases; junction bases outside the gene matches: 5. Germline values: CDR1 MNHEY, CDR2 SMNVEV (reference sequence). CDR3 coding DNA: TGTGCCAGCAGTTTATCACTAGCGACCAGGCAGTATTTT. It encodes CASSLSLATRQYF.

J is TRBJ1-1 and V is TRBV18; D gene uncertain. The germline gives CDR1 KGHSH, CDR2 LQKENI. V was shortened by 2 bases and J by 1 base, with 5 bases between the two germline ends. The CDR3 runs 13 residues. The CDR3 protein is CASSPMGNTEAFF. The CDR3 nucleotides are TGTGCCAGCTCACCAATGGGGAACACTGAAGCTTTCTTT. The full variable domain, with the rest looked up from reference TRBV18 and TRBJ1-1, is NAGVMQNPRHLVRRRGQEARLRCSPMKGHSHVYWYRQLPEEGLKFMVYLQKENIIDESGMPKERFSAEFPKEGPSILRIQQVVRGDSAAYFCASSPMGNTEAFFGQGTRLTVV.

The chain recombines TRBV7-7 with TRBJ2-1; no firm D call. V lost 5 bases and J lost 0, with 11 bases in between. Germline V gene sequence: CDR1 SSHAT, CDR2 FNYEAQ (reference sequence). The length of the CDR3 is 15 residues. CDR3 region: CASSTDASSYNEQFF. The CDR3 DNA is TGTGCCAGCAGCACTGACGCGAGCTCCTACAATGAGCAGTTCTTC. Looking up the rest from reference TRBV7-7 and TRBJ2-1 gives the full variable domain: GAGVSQSPRYKVTKRGQDVTLRCDPISSHATLYWYQQALGQGPEFLTYFNYEAQPDKSGLPSDRFSAERPEGSISTLTIQRTEQRDSAMYRCASSTDASSYNEQFFGPGTRLTVL.

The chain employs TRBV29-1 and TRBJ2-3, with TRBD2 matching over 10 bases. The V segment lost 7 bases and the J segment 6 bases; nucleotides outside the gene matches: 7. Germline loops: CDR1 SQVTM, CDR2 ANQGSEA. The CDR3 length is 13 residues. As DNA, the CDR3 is TGCAGCGCTCTAGCGGGAGTTAGTGATACGCAGTATTTT. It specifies CSALAGVSDTQYF.

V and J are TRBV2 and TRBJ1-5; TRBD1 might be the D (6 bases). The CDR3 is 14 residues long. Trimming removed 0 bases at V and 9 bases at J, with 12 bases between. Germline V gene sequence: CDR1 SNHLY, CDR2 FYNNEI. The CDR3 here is CASSEAQGLGPQHF. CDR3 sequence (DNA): TGTGCCAGCAGTGAAGCACAGGGCCTAGGGCCCCAGCATTTT.

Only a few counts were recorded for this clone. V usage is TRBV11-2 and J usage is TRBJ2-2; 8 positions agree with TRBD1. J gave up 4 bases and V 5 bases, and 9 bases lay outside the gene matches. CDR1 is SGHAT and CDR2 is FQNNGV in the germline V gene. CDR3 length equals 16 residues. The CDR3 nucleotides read TGTGCCAGCAGCAAGAGGACAGGGAGGAGCACCGGGGAGCTGTTTTTT. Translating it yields CASSKRTGRSTGELFF.

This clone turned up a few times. The CDR3 DNA is TGTGCCAGCAGCGCCGGACTAGCGGGAGCCAGTGAGCAGTTCTTC. It translates to CASSAGLAGASEQFF. The J gene is TRBJ2-1, the V gene TRBV5-4, with 13 positions matching TRBD2. CDR1 is SGHNT and CDR2 is YYREEE in the germline V gene (reference sequence). V gave up 4 bases and J gave up 9 bases; unmatched junction bases: 7. The CDR3 has 15 residues.

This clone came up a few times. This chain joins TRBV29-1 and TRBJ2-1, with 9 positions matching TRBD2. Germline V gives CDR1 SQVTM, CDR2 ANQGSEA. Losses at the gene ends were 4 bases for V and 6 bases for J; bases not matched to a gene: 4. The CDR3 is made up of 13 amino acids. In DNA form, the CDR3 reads TGCAGCGTTGCCAGCGGGAGGACCAATGAGCAGTTCTTC. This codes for CSVASGRTNEQFF.

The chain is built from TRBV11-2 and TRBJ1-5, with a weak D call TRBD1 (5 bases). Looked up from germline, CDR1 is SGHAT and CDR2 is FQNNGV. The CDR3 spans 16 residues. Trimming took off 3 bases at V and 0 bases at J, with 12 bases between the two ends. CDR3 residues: CASSLGTYLSNQPQHF. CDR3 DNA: TGTGCCAGCAGCTTGGGGACGTACCTTAGCAATCAGCCCCAGCATTTT.

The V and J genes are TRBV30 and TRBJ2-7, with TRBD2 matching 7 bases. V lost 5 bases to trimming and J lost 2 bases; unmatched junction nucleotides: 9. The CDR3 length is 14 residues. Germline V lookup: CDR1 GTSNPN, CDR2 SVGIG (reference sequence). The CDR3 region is CAWALASGTYEQYF. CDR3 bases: TGTGCCTGGGCCCTGGCTAGCGGAACCTACGAGCAGTACTTC.

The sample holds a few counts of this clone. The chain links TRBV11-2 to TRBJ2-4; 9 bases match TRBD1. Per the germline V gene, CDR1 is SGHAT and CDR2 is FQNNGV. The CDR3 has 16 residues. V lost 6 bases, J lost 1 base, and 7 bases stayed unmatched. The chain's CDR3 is CASSMGTGTAKNIQYF. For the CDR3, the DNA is TGTGCCAGCAGTATGGGGACAGGGACGGCCAAAAACATTCAGTACTTC.

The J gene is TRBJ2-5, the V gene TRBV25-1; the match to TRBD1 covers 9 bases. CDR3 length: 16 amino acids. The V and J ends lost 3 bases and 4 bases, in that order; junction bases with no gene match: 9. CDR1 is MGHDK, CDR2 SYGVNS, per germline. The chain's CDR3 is CASSDVGDRVLETQYF. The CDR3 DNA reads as TGTGCCAGCAGTGACGTTGGGGACAGGGTTTTAGAGACCCAGTACTTC.